Listed below are T cell receptor beta chains from one sample, sequenced in a study of siplizumab effects on memory and regulatory T cells. The table came from immunoSEQ multiplex PCR; TCRdb's copy has only in-frame clones and leaves some out. The sample consists of some 100,000 clones, 90% to 95% of them appearing once. Sequencing was done on a sample of CD8+ T cells sorted from blood. These receptors came from a human donor in good health. The CDR3 runs from the conserved cysteine through the conserved F or W. Fields, in order: D gene, V gene, J gene, clone size, CDR3 protein, CDR3 DNA. The D gene is left open where the match is weak. For some rows the clone size is stated as once, few or many, or as a class when expanded; others skip it.

d_gene: TRBD2; v_gene: TRBV5-6; j_gene: TRBJ2-3; abundance: .; CDR3aa: CASSPPPASGVRVTQYF; CDR3nt: TGTGCCAGCAGCCCCCCCCCAGCTAGCGGGGTCCGGGTTACGCAGTATTTT
d_gene: TRBD1; v_gene: TRBV7-9; j_gene: TRBJ1-1; abundance: .; CDR3aa: CASTTIGTDNEAFF; CDR3nt: TGTGCCAGCACCACGATCGGGACAGATAATGAAGCTTTCTTT
d_gene: .; v_gene: TRBV7-8; j_gene: TRBJ2-5; abundance: .; CDR3aa: CASSWDFKKTIQETQYF; CDR3nt: TGTGCCAGCAGCTGGGACTTCAAGAAGACCATACAAGAGACCCAGTACTTC
d_gene: TRBD1; v_gene: TRBV7-6; j_gene: TRBJ2-1; abundance: .; CDR3aa: CASSSGQGLDNEQFF; CDR3nt: TGTGCCAGCAGCTCGGGACAGGGTCTCGACAATGAGCAGTTCTTC
d_gene: .; v_gene: TRBV7-9; j_gene: TRBJ2-7; abundance: .; CDR3aa: CASSLEEGGLYEQYF; CDR3nt: TGTGCCAGCAGCTTAGAAGAGGGGGGACTCTACGAGCAGTACTTC
d_gene: .; v_gene: TRBV7-2; j_gene: TRBJ2-5; abundance: .; CDR3aa: CASSIWSSAETQYF; CDR3nt: TGTGCCAGCAGCATCTGGAGTAGCGCAGAGACCCAGTACTTC
d_gene: TRBD1; v_gene: TRBV10-3; j_gene: TRBJ1-2; abundance: once; CDR3aa: CAISSIWTGGDYGYTF; CDR3nt: TGTGCCATCAGTTCTATTTGGACAGGGGGGGACTATGGCTACACCTTC
d_gene: TRBD1; v_gene: TRBV19; j_gene: TRBJ2-1; abundance: .; CDR3aa: CASTQGQGSYNEQFF; CDR3nt: TGTGCCAGTACCCAAGGACAGGGCTCCTACAATGAGCAGTTCTTC
d_gene: .; v_gene: TRBV6-5; j_gene: TRBJ2-7; abundance: .; CDR3aa: CASSYALSYEQYF; CDR3nt: TGTGCCAGCAGTTACGCTCTTTCCTACGAGCAGTACTTC
d_gene: TRBD1; v_gene: TRBV7-3; j_gene: TRBJ2-7; abundance: .; CDR3aa: CASSSDRMRFEQYF; CDR3nt: TGTGCCAGCAGCTCGGACAGGATGAGGTTCGAGCAGTACTTC
d_gene: TRBD1; v_gene: TRBV11-2; j_gene: TRBJ2-7; abundance: .; CDR3aa: CASSSTGAYVPYEQYF; CDR3nt: TGTGCCAGCAGCTCGACAGGGGCGTATGTCCCCTACGAGCAGTACTTC
d_gene: .; v_gene: TRBV18; j_gene: TRBJ1-4; abundance: .; CDR3aa: CASSPGTTNEKLFF; CDR3nt: TGTGCCAGCTCACCAGGGACAACTAATGAAAAACTGTTTTTT
d_gene: .; v_gene: TRBV19; j_gene: TRBJ1-4; abundance: .; CDR3aa: CASTSWGGDEKLFF; CDR3nt: TGTGCCAGCACCTCCTGGGGAGGGGATGAAAAACTGTTTTTT
d_gene: TRBD1; v_gene: TRBV9; j_gene: TRBJ1-1; abundance: .; CDR3aa: CASSANTQGGNTEAFF; CDR3nt: TGTGCCAGCAGCGCGAATACACAGGGGGGGAACACTGAAGCTTTCTTT
d_gene: .; v_gene: TRBV10-3; j_gene: TRBJ1-6; abundance: .; CDR3aa: CAISAEGGSSPLHF; CDR3nt: TGTGCCATCAGTGCCGAGGGTGGTAGTTCACCCCTCCACTTT
d_gene: .; v_gene: TRBV7-9; j_gene: TRBJ2-3; abundance: .; CDR3aa: CASSSPTGWDPGDTQYF; CDR3nt: TGTGCCAGCAGCTCCCCGACCGGGTGGGACCCAGGAGATACGCAGTATTTT
d_gene: .; v_gene: TRBV27; j_gene: TRBJ2-7; abundance: .; CDR3aa: CASSLSHTAGLGSEYF; CDR3nt: TGTGCCAGCAGTTTATCGCATACAGCGGGCCTGGGTTCAGAGTACTTC
d_gene: .; v_gene: TRBV13; j_gene: TRBJ1-4; abundance: .; CDR3aa: CASSLASSRKELFF; CDR3nt: TGTGCCAGCAGCTTAGCCTCGTCCAGGAAGGAACTGTTTTTT
d_gene: .; v_gene: TRBV2; j_gene: TRBJ2-3; abundance: .; CDR3aa: CATPEQDSITDTQYF; CDR3nt: TGTGCCACACCAGAACAGGACTCCATCACAGATACGCAGTATTTT
d_gene: TRBD1; v_gene: TRBV7-3; j_gene: TRBJ1-5; abundance: .; CDR3aa: CASSLGFRTGGRSNQPQHF; CDR3nt: TGTGCCAGCAGCTTAGGTTTCAGGACAGGGGGCCGTAGCAATCAGCCCCAGCATTTT
d_gene: .; v_gene: TRBV10-3; j_gene: TRBJ1-1; abundance: .; CDR3aa: CAISEAQLNTEAFF; CDR3nt: TGTGCCATCAGTGAGGCACAACTAAACACTGAAGCTTTCTTT
d_gene: .; v_gene: TRBV20-1; j_gene: TRBJ2-3; abundance: once; CDR3aa: CSAQSTDTQYF; CDR3nt: TGCAGTGCTCAGAGCACAGATACGCAGTATTTT
d_gene: .; v_gene: TRBV27; j_gene: TRBJ2-2; abundance: .; CDR3aa: CASSSSWAGELFF; CDR3nt: TGTGCCAGCAGTTCATCCTGGGCCGGGGAGCTGTTTTTT
d_gene: TRBD1; v_gene: TRBV19; j_gene: TRBJ1-5; abundance: .; CDR3aa: CASNSDREHQPQHF; CDR3nt: TGTGCCAGTAACTCGGACAGGGAGCATCAGCCCCAGCATTTT
d_gene: TRBD2; v_gene: TRBV7-2; j_gene: TRBJ2-7; abundance: .; CDR3aa: CASGRAAYEQYF; CDR3nt: TGTGCCAGCGGGAGGGCCGCCTACGAGCAGTACTTC
d_gene: .; v_gene: TRBV6-5; j_gene: TRBJ2-7; abundance: .; CDR3aa: CASSYPNQEGSKQYF; CDR3nt: TGTGCCAGCAGTTATCCCAACCAGGAAGGGTCGAAGCAGTACTTC
d_gene: TRBD1; v_gene: TRBV28; j_gene: TRBJ1-1; abundance: .; CDR3aa: CASSNRQGANTEAFF; CDR3nt: TGTGCCAGCAGTAATAGACAGGGGGCGAACACTGAAGCTTTCTTT
d_gene: TRBD1; v_gene: TRBV11-2; j_gene: TRBJ1-1; abundance: once; CDR3aa: CASSLLTGAEAFF; CDR3nt: TGTGCCAGCAGCTTACTTACAGGGGCTGAAGCTTTCTTT
d_gene: TRBD1; v_gene: TRBV19; j_gene: TRBJ2-6; abundance: .; CDR3aa: CASSDRDRGRSGANVLTF; CDR3nt: TGTGCCAGTAGTGATAGGGACAGGGGACGCTCTGGGGCCAACGTCCTGACTTTC
d_gene: .; v_gene: TRBV7-9; j_gene: TRBJ1-1; abundance: .; CDR3aa: CASSLGLQAFF; CDR3nt: TGTGCCAGCAGCCTGGGACTTCAAGCTTTCTTT
d_gene: TRBD1; v_gene: TRBV2; j_gene: TRBJ1-2; abundance: .; CDR3aa: CASSEATGINGYTF; CDR3nt: TGTGCCAGCAGTGAAGCGACAGGGATCAATGGCTACACCTTC
d_gene: .; v_gene: TRBV4-1; j_gene: TRBJ1-1; abundance: .; CDR3aa: CASSQGGMGGGTEAFF; CDR3nt: TGCGCCAGCAGCCAAGGAGGGATGGGGGGCGGCACTGAAGCTTTCTTT
d_gene: .; v_gene: TRBV19; j_gene: TRBJ2-3; abundance: .; CDR3aa: CASSPRLGWGTDTQYF; CDR3nt: TGTGCCAGTAGTCCCCGATTGGGCTGGGGCACAGATACGCAGTATTTT
d_gene: TRBD2; v_gene: TRBV6-1; j_gene: TRBJ2-7; abundance: .; CDR3aa: CASSEVASGSDEQYF; CDR3nt: TGTGCCAGCAGTGAAGTCGCTAGCGGGAGCGACGAGCAGTACTTC
d_gene: .; v_gene: TRBV27; j_gene: TRBJ1-3; abundance: once; CDR3aa: CASSLKTGNTIYF; CDR3nt: TGTGCCAGCAGTTTAAAAACGGGAAACACCATATATTTT
d_gene: TRBD1; v_gene: TRBV27; j_gene: TRBJ1-1; abundance: .; CDR3aa: CASSLSATGGPEAFF; CDR3nt: TGTGCCAGCAGTTTATCCGCGACAGGGGGACCTGAAGCTTTCTTT
d_gene: TRBD1; v_gene: TRBV9; j_gene: TRBJ1-2; abundance: .; CDR3aa: CASSVRTDGTDYGYTF; CDR3nt: TGTGCCAGCAGCGTAAGAACCGACGGGACAGACTATGGCTACACCTTC
d_gene: TRBD2; v_gene: TRBV4-2; j_gene: TRBJ2-7; abundance: .; CDR3aa: CASSLDRGAYEQYF; CDR3nt: TGTGCCAGCAGCTTGGATCGGGGGGCCTACGAGCAGTACTTC
d_gene: TRBD2; v_gene: TRBV7-9; j_gene: TRBJ2-7; abundance: .; CDR3aa: CASSLPSGASYEQYF; CDR3nt: TGTGCCAGCAGCTTACCCAGCGGGGCTTCCTACGAGCAGTACTTC
d_gene: .; v_gene: TRBV27; j_gene: TRBJ2-7; abundance: .; CDR3aa: CASSRDGTYEQYF; CDR3nt: TGTGCCAGCAGTCGAGACGGAACCTACGAGCAGTACTTC
d_gene: TRBD1; v_gene: TRBV13; j_gene: TRBJ1-1; abundance: .; CDR3aa: CASSSHRTGSTEAFF; CDR3nt: TGTGCCAGCAGCTCCCACCGGACAGGGTCCACTGAAGCTTTCTTT
d_gene: .; v_gene: TRBV4-1; j_gene: TRBJ2-7; abundance: .; CDR3aa: CASSQALVTGAYEQYF; CDR3nt: TGCGCCAGCAGCCAAGCATTGGTGACGGGAGCCTACGAGCAGTACTTC
d_gene: TRBD2; v_gene: TRBV27; j_gene: TRBJ2-1; abundance: .; CDR3aa: CASGPSGYSYNEQFF; CDR3nt: TGTGCCAGCGGCCCTAGCGGGTACTCCTACAATGAGCAGTTCTTC